Given below is one T cell receptor (beta chain) in context. The data stem from a study of blood T cells in healthy people across ages. V was trimmed by 5 bases and J by 7 bases, leaving 17 bases between them. Germline V gives CDR1 SNHLY, CDR2 FYNNEI. There are 14 residues in the CDR3. A sample-barcoded 5' primer and a J-beta primer mix were used in a second PCR of about 6 to 12 cycles. Through a template-switch adaptor with 12 random nucleotides, each cDNA molecule received a tag. TCRdb recomputed calls from the 5' RACE reads with MiXCR, one row per CDR3 protein. The repertoire holds around 990,000 distinct CDR3 sequences, with 35% to 45% as singletons.

Sequencing was done on a sample of blood. This sequence originates from a man in his late teens or twenties in good health. The chain uses TRBV2 and TRBJ2-5, with D hard to call. Here the CDR3 DNA reads TGTGCCAGCAGTAGGCCGGGCCCTAAAGGGACCCAGTACTTC. Translation gives CASSRPGPKGTQYF. Complete variable domain (other parts from reference TRBV2 and TRBJ2-5): EPEVTQTPSHQVTQMGQEVILRCVPISNHLYFYWYRQILGQKVEFLVSFYNNEISEKSEIFDDQFSVERPDGSNFTLKIRSTKLEDSAMYFCASSRPGPKGTQYFGPGTRLLVL.